Here is one TCR beta chain with its context. Random hexamers primed reverse transcription of about 0.45 to 1 ug RNA. Multiplex PCR with immunoSEQ amplified the TCR beta CDR3 across 54 Vbeta and 13 Jbeta. TCRdb used MiXCR to reprocess the immunoSEQ multiplex PCR reads, holding one entry per CDR3 protein. The sample holds about 120,000 distinct CDR3 sequences, 85% to 95% seen once. The data were taken from a study of CD8 T cells in Susac syndrome. The CDR3 sequence is 14 residues long. V lost 8 bases to trimming and J lost 2 bases, with 18 bases between them. Per the germline V gene, CDR1 is SQVTM and CDR2 is ANQGSEA. Sequencing targeted TCR beta in T cells from blood (CD8+ and CD4+). Multiple sclerosis controls were treatment-naive patients with stable or active relapsing-remitting disease.

Sequenced sample: CD4+ T cells from PBMCs. The gene calls are TRBV29-1 and TRBJ1-2, with D perhaps matching TRBD1 (5 bases). The TCR originated in a human donor with multiple sclerosis. The DNA for the CDR3 is TGCAGCATTACACCCGGGGCTCTAAACTATGGCTACACCTTC. It translates to CSITPGALNYGYTF.